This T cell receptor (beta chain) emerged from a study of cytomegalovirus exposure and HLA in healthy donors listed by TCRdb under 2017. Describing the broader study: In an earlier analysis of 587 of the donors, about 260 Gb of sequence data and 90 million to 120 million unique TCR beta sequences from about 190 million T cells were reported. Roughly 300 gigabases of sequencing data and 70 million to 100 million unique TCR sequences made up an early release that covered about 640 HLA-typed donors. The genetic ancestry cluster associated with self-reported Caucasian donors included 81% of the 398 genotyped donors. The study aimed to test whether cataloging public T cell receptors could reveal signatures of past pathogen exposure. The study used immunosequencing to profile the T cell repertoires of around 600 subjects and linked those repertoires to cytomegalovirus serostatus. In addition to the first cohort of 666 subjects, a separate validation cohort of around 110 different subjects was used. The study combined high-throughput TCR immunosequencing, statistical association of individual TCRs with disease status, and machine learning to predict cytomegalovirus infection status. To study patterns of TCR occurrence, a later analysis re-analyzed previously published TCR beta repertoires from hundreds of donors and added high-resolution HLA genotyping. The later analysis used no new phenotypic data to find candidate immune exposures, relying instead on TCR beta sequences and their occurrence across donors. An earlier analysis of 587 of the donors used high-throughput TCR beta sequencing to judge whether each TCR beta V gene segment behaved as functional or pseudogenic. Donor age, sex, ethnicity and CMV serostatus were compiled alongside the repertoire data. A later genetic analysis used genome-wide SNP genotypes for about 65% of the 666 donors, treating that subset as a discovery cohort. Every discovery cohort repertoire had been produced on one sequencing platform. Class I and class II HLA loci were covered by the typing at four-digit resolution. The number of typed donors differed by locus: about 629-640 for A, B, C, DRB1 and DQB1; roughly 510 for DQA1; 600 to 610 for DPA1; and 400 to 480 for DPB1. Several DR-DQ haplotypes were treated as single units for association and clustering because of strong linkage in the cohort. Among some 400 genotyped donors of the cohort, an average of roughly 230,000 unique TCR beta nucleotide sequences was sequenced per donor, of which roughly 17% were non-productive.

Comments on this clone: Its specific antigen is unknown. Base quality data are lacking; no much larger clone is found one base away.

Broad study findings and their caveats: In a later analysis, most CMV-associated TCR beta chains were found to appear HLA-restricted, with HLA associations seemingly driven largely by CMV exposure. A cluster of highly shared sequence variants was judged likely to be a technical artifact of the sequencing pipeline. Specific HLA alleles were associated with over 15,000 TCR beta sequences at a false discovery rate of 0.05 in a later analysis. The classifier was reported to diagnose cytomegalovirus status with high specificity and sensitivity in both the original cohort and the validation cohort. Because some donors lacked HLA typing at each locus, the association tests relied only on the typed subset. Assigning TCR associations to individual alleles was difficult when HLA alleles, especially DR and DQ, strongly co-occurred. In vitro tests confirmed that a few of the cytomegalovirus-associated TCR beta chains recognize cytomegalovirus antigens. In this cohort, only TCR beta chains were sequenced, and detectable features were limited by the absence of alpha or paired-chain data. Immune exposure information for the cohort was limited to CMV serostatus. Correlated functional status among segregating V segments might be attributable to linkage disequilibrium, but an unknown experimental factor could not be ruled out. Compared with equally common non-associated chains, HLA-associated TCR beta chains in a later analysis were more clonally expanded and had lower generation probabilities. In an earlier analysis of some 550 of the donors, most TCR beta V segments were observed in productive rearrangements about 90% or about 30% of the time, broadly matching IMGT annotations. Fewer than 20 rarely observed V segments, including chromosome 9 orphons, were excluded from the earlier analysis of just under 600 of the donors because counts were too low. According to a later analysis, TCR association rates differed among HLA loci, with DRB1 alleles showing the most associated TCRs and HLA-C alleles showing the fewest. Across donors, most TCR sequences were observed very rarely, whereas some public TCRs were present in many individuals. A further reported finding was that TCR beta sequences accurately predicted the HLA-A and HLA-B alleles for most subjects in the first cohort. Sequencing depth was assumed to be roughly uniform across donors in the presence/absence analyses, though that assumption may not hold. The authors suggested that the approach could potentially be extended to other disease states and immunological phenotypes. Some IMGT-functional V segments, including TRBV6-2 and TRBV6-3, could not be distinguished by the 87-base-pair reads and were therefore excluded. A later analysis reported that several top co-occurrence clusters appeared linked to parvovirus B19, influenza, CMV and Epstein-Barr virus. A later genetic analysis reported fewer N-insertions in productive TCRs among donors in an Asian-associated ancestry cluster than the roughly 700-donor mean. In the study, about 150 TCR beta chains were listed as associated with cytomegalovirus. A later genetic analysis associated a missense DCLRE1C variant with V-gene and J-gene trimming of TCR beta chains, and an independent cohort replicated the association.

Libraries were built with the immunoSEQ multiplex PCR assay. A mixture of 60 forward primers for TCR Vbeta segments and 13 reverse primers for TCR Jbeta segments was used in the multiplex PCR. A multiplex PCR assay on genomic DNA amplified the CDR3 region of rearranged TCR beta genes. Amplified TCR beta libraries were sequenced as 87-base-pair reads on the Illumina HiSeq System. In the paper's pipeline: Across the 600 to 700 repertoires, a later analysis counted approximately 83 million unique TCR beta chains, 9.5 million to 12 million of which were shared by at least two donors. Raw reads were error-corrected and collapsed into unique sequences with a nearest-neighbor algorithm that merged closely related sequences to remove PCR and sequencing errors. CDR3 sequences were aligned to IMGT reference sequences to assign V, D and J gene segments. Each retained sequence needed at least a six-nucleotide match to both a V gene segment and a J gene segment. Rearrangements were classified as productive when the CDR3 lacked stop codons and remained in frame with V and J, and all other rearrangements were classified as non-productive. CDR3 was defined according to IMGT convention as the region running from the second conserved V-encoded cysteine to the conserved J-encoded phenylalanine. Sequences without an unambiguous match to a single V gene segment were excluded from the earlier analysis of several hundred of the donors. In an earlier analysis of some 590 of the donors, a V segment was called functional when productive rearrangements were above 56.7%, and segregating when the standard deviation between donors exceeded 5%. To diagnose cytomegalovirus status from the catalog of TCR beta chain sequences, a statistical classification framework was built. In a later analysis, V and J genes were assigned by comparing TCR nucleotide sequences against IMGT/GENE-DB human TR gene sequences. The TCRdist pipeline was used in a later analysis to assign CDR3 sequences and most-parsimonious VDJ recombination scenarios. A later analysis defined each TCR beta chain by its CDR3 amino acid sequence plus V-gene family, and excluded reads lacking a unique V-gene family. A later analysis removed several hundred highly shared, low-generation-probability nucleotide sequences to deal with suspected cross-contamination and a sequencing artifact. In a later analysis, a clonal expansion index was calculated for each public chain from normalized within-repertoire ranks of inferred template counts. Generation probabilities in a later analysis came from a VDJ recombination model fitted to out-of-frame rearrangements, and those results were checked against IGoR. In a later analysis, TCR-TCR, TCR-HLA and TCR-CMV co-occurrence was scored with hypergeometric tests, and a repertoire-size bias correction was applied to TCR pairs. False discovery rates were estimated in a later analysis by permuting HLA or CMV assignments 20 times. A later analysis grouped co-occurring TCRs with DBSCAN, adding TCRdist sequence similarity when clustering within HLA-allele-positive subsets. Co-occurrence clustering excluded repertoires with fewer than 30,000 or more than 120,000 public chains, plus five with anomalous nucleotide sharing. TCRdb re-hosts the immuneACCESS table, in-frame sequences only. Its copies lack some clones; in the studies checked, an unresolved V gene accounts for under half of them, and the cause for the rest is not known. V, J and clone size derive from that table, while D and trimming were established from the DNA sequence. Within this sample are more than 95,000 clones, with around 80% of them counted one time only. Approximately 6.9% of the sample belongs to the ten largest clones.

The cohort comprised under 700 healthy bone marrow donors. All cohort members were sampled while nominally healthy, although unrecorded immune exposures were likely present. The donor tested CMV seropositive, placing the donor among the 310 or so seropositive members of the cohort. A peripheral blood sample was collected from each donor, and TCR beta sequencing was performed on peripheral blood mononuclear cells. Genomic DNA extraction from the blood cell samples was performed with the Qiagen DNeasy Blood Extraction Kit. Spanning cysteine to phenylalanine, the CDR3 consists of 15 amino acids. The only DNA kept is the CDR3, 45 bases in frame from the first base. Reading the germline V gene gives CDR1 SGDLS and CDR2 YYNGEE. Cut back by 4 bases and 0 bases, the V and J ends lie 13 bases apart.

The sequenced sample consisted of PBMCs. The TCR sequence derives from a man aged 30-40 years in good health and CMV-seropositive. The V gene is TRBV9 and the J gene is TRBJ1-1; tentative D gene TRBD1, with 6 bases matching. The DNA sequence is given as TGTGCCAGCAGCCCTGGACAGCCCTTGAACACTGAAGCTTTCTTT. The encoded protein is CASSPGQPLNTEAFF.